A selection of T cell receptor beta chains follows, all from one sample in a study of shared clonotypes between healthy human individuals. Profiling relied on immunoSEQ multiplex PCR, and the TCRdb table lists in-frame clones only, not all of them. The data show around 990,000 clones, around 77% seen once. What was sequenced was memory CD4+ T cells from PBMCs. These receptors all stem from a man aged 18 to 35 in good health. Some clones in this sample may be carry-over from other donors' samples. Each CDR3 is given without its conserved first and last residue. Each record gives: J gene, V gene, CDR3 protein.

TRBJ2-7	TRBV28	ASSQQGFRFYEQY
TRBJ2-7	TRBV7-8	ASSLEFYEQY
TRBJ1-3	TRBV28	ASLTSGNTIY
TRBJ2-3	TRBV7-9	ASSGTSGMVADTQY
TRBJ2-5	TRBV4-3	ANSQGLKETQY
TRBJ2-3	TRBV5-4	ASSKAGRGTDTQY
TRBJ1-2	TRBV28	ASSLIGTANYGYT
TRBJ2-7	TRBV5-1	ASSLGQGGEQY
TRBJ2-5	TRBV20-1	SARDLDTQY
TRBJ1-5	TRBV7-9	ASSLAGHQPQH
TRBJ2-7	TRBV2	ASSKGTPYEQY
TRBJ2-7	TRBV5-6	ASSLGTGDSYEQY
TRBJ2-7	TRBV11-3	ASSEQGSTYEQY
TRBJ2-2	TRBV5-4	ASSLGGRAGTGELF
TRBJ2-7	TRBV4-2	ASSQATGTTSGLYEQY
TRBJ1-1	TRBV2	ATGYHTEAF
TRBJ1-5	TRBV2	ASSEPAAPNQPQH
TRBJ1-2	TRBV6-1	ASSELGQGASYGYT
TRBJ2-2	TRBV5-8	ASFRGRSGELF
TRBJ2-5	TRBV30	AWSVGETQY
TRBJ2-5	TRBV11-1	ASSLVLGAGETQY
TRBJ1-1	TRBV7-3	ASSFTRWTEAF
TRBJ2-5	TRBV18	ASSPIGPQETQY
TRBJ1-1	TRBV2	ASSERVNTEAF
TRBJ2-5	TRBV5-1	ASSLEGRVGETQY
TRBJ2-7	TRBV5-1	ASSISSGAVMEQY
TRBJ2-5	TRBV6-1	ASSEILGSWDQETQY
TRBJ2-3	TRBV19	ASSIRSDTQY
TRBJ2-7	TRBV6-1	ASIAAGASYEQY
TRBJ1-2	TRBV6-6	ASSYAGTNYGYT
TRBJ1-3	TRBV2	ASSEVWGSGNTIY
TRBJ2-5	TRBV5-1	ASSLGQGRGETQY
TRBJ2-3	TRBV2	ASSKTSDTQY
TRBJ1-5	TRBV10-3	AISETDDSNQPQH
TRBJ1-1	TRBV11-3	ASSSQWNTEAF
TRBJ1-5	TRBV7-9	ASSLNTVDQPQH
TRBJ2-2	TRBV5-3	ARVDRVNTGELF
TRBJ1-2	TRBV19	ASSIEAGAYGYT
-	TRBV4-3	ASSQELGSSSYEQY
TRBJ2-7	TRBV23-1	ASSPYKTSVYEQY
TRBJ2-7	TRBV4-1	ASSQAGTGVYEQY
TRBJ2-7	TRBV6-6	ASRRGQRYEQY
TRBJ2-3	TRBV11-2	ASQPARAADTQY
TRBJ2-3	TRBV11-3	ASSPSSSGRAGTQY
TRBJ2-3	TRBV9	ASSAGPDQGTQY
TRBJ2-3	TRBV7-3	ASSLIPGTDTQY
TRBJ1-3	TRBV30	AWTRPSSGNTIY
TRBJ2-2	TRBV5-1	ASGGQNVNTGELF
TRBJ2-3	TRBV30	AWSVLGLRIDTQY
TRBJ2-5	TRBV19	ASSMTLSSYQETQY
TRBJ1-2	TRBV6-1	ASRRDRGSYGYT
TRBJ2-2	TRBV30	AWSGTAPGTGELF
TRBJ2-3	TRBV6-1	ASSFPADTQY